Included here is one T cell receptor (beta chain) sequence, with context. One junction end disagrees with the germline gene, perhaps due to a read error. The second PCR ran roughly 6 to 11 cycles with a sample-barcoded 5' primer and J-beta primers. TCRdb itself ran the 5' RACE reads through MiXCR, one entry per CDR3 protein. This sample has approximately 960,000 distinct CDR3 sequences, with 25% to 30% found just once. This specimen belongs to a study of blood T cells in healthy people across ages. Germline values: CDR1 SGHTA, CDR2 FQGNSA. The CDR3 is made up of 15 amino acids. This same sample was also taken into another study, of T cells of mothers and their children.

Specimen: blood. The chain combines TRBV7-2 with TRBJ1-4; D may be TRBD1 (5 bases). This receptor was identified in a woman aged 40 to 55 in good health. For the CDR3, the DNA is TGTGCCAGCAGCTTTTCAGGGCTCATAAATGAAAAACGGTTTTTT. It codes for CASSFSGLINEKRFF. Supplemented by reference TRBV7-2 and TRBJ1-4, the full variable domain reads GAGVSQSPSNKVTEKGKDVELRCDPISGHTALYWYRQSLGQGLEFLIYFQGNSAPDKSGLPSDRFSAERTGGSVSTLTIQRTQQEDSAVYLCASSFSGLINEKRFFGSGTQLSVL.